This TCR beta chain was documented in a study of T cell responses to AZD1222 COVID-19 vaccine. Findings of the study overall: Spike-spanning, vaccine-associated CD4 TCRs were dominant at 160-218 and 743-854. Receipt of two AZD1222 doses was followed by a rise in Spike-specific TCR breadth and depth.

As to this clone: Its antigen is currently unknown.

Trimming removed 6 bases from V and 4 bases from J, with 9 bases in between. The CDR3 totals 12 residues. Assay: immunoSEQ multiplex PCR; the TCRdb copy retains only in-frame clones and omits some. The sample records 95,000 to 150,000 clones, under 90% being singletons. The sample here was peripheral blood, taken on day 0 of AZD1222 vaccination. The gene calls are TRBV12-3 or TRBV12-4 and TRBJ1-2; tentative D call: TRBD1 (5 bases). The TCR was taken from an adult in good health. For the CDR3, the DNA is TGTGCCAGCAGCCTAGGGGTCTATGGCTACACCTTC. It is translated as CASSLGVYGYTF.